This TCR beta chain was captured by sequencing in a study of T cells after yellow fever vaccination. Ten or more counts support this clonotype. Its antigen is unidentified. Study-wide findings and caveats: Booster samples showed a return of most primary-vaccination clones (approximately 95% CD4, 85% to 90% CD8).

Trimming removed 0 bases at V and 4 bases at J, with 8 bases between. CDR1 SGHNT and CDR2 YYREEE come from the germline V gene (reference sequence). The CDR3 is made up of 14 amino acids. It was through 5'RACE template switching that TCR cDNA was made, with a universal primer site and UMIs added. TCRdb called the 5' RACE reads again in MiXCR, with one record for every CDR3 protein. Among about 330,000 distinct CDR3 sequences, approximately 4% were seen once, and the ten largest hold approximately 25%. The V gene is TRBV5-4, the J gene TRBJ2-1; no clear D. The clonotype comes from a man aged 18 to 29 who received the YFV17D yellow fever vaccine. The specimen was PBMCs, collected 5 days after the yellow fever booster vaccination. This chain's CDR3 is CASSLGTEYNEQFF. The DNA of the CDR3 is TGTGCCAGCAGCTTGGGGACGGAGTACAATGAGCAGTTCTTC.